What follows is one T cell receptor (beta chain) and its context. What it binds is unknown. The data stem from a study of T cell responses to AZD1222 COVID-19 vaccine. The study, taken as a whole, reports: Of the AZD1222 recipients, only 5 or 6 were seropositive at baseline.

TCRdb's copy holds only in-frame clones and misses some; the assay was immunoSEQ multiplex PCR. The sample has roughly 170,000 clones, approximately 93% seen once. V gave up 6 bases and J gave up 4 bases, with 13 bases separating them. From germline, CDR1 is MNHEY and CDR2 SMNVEV (reference sequence). The CDR3 has 13 amino acids. This sequence was found in an adult in good health. Source: peripheral blood, taken on day 0 of AZD1222 vaccination. The rearrangement links TRBV27 to TRBJ2-7, with D maybe TRBD1 (6 bases). The CDR3 DNA is TGTGCCAGCAGCCCACAGGGTTGGTACGAGCAGTACTTC. As protein: CASSPQGWYEQYF.